Listed below are T cell receptor beta chains from one sample, sequenced in a study of cytomegalovirus exposure and HLA in healthy donors. TCRdb keeps only in-frame clones here, not all; method: immunoSEQ multiplex PCR. The data contain tens of thousands of clones, over 80% of them singletons. Input material: PBMCs. These receptors originate from a man aged 18 to 30 in good health and CMV-seronegative. The conserved cysteine and the conserved F or W are not part of the CDR3 here.

j_call v_call cdr3_aa
TRBJ1-4 TRBV9 ASSLTGVLSTNEKLF
TRBJ2-7 TRBV10-1 ASSIGQARGEQY
TRBJ1-4 TRBV6-5 ASSLDRVELF
TRBJ2-3 TRBV6-4 ASSEAASTDTQY
TRBJ1-1 TRBV5-1 ASSLEHRGRTEAF
TRBJ2-1 TRBV5-8 ASSSIRTSGRGYNEQF
TRBJ1-1 TRBV7-9 ASNNWGGTEAF
TRBJ2-7 TRBV6-5 ASSLTSGGFEQY
TRBJ1-1 TRBV6-1 ASSPSQRGGTEAF
TRBJ2-3 TRBV6-5 ASSLLADTQY
TRBJ2-1 TRBV11-2 ASSLGGEQF
TRBJ2-3 TRBV2 AITSGGNTDTQY
TRBJ1-2 TRBV5-6 ASTDRRMGAYYGYT
TRBJ1-5 TRBV5-5 ASSAGTGWAQPQH
TRBJ1-3 TRBV27 ASSPFWGGNTIY
TRBJ1-2 TRBV27 ASTPSSGDLGMKYGYT
TRBJ1-1 TRBV9 ASSPRVDTEAF
TRBJ1-4 TRBV2 ASSGQGAGEKLF
TRBJ1-2 TRBV28 ASSPPAGLSGYT
TRBJ1-5 TRBV19 ASSPRGGRGGQPQH
TRBJ2-7 TRBV7-8 ASSTPEGRVKQY
TRBJ2-3 TRBV10-3 AIRGQEDTQY
TRBJ2-1 TRBV6-5 ASREGLAAYNEQF
TRBJ1-4 TRBV19 ASSIQGGYEKLF
TRBJ2-1 TRBV6-6 ASSPPGLVSYNEQF
TRBJ1-2 TRBV28 ASSPTLWDRGRDGYT
TRBJ1-2 TRBV9 ASSGTGERYGYT
TRBJ2-5 TRBV28 ASSSYQETQY
TRBJ2-3 TRBV2 ASTRGASGGGLTDTQY
TRBJ2-6 TRBV27 ASTLNRASGRSPGANVLT
TRBJ1-5 TRBV27 ASSLGRWGNQPQH
TRBJ2-7 TRBV29-1 SVRGLAGPTYEQY